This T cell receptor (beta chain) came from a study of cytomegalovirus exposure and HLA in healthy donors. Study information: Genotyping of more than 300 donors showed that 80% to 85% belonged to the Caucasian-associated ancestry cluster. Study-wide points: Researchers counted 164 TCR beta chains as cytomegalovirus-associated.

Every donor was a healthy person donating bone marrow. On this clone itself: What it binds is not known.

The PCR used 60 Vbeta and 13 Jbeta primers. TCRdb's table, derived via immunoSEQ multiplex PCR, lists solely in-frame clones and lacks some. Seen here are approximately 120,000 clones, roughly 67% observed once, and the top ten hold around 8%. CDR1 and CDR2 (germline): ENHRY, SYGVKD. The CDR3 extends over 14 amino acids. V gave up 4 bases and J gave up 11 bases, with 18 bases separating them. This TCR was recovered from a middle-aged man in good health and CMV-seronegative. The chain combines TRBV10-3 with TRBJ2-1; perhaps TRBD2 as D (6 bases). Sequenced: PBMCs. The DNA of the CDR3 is TGTGCCATCAGTGCGCGGGGTCCCAATACGAAGCAGTTCTTC. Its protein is CAISARGPNTKQFF.